These 13 T cell receptor beta chains were sequenced from one sample in a study of T cell responses to AZD1222 COVID-19 vaccine (dated by TCRdb to the early 2020s). The sample's time point label, in plain terms: sample from adult after SARS-CoV-2 infection, after symptom onset. To prepare the library, the immunoSEQ multiplex PCR assay was applied. In TCRdb, the immuneACCESS table is reduced to in-frame sequences with V and J assigned. These tables do not hold every clone; where another copy was compared, an unresolved V gene accounts for under half, and the others remain unexplained. Here the sample has 150,000 to 160,000 clones; about 85% occur a single time. The ten largest clones capture approximately 7.2% of the sample. The material was peripheral blood, obtained after recovery from COVID-19. The receptors originated from an adult who had recovered from COVID-19.

This chain links TRBV5-1 with TRBJ1-4; tentative D call: TRBD1 (6 bases). Germline CDR1 reads SGHRS; CDR2 reads YFSETQ. Trimming took 4 bases from V and 7 from J, leaving 23 bases between them. The CDR3 totals 17 residues. The CDR3 coding sequence is TGCGCCAGCAGCCAGTGGGGCCAGGGGACTGGGAGTGAAAAACTGTTTTTT. As protein: CASSQWGQGTGSEKLFF.

The J gene is TRBJ2-7, the V gene TRBV28; 7 bases are a match to TRBD2. This CDR3 contains 13 residues. The germline V gene encodes CDR1 MDHEN and CDR2 SYDVKM. Trimming removed 3 bases from V and 2 bases from J; junction bases left unmatched: 1. DNA of the CDR3: TGTGCCAGCAGTTTGCGGGGGACCTACGAGCAGTACTTC. This sequence encodes CASSLRGTYEQYF.

A remark on this clone: Other DNA sequences in this specimen translate into the identical CDR3. This chain links TRBV2 with TRBJ2-7; TRBD1 aligns across 8 bases. The V segment lost 2 bases and the J segment 0 bases; nucleotides outside the gene matches: 3. This CDR3 spans 15 amino acids. CDR1 is SNHLY, CDR2 FYNNEI, per germline. The CDR3 DNA reads TGTGCCAGCAGTGAACTCGGACAGGGCTCCTACGAGCAGTACTTC. Protein sequence: CASSELGQGSYEQYF.

CDR3 sequence: CSVEGIPEAFF. CDR3 bases: TGCAGCGTTGAGGGCATCCCTGAAGCTTTCTTT. V and J are TRBV29-1 and TRBJ1-1; no firm D call. This CDR3 is 11 amino acids long. V lost 3 bases, J lost 6 bases, and 8 bases lay in between. Germline V gene lookup returns CDR1 SQVTM and CDR2 ANQGSEA.

The chain recombines TRBV28 with TRBJ1-4; no reliable D call. Trimming removed 3 bases from V and 8 bases from J, with 19 bases in between. Germline V lookup: CDR1 MDHEN, CDR2 SYDVKM. This CDR3 region has 16 residues. CDR3 sequence: CASSFRELPRVEKLFF. The CDR3 DNA is TGTGCCAGCAGTTTCCGGGAGTTACCCCGGGTAGAAAAACTGTTTTTT.

The chain uses TRBV29-1 and TRBJ2-1, with 7 bases aligning to TRBD1. CDR3 length equals 13 residues. Losses at the gene ends were 7 bases for V and 2 bases for J; bases not matched to a gene: 5. Germline-derived CDR1 and CDR2 are SQVTM and ANQGSEA. For the CDR3, the DNA is TGCAGCGGGGGACAGAACACCTACAATGAGCAGTTCTTC. Translating gives CSGGQNTYNEQFF.

V gene TRBV14 combines with J gene TRBJ2-1; 8 bases match TRBD1. Per germline, CDR1 SGHDN and CDR2 FVKESK. CDR3 length: 14 residues. V lost 1 base to trimming and J lost 9 bases; unmatched junction nucleotides: 5. The CDR3 DNA reads TGTGCCAGCAGCCAAGTCAGGGGGCATAGTGAGCAGTTCTTC. Its protein product is CASSQVRGHSEQFF.

This clone has just one count. V gene TRBV30 combines with J gene TRBJ1-5, with TRBD1 as a possible D gene (5 bases). From germline, CDR1 is GTSNPN and CDR2 SVGIG (reference sequence). This CDR3 comprises 16 residues. V was cut by 7 bases and J by 3 bases, with 22 bases left in between. DNA for the CDR3: TGTGCCTCCGAGGGGCAGGGAAGAGGGCACAATCAGCCCCAGCATTTT. Translating gives CASEGQGRGHNQPQHF.

V and J are TRBV28 and TRBJ2-5; no firm D call. From germline, CDR1 is MDHEN and CDR2 SYDVKM. This CDR3 is built from 13 residues. With 5 bases removed from V and 0 bases from J, the gap between germline ends came to 7 bases. This CDR3 reads CASSNHNQETQYF. Written as DNA, the CDR3 is TGTGCCAGCAGTAACCACAACCAAGAGACCCAGTACTTC.

This clone was seen a single time. The CDR3 DNA is TGTGCCAGTAGTATGGGTGAGGCCTACGAGCAGTACTTC. This translates into CASSMGEAYEQYF. The chain links TRBV19 to TRBJ2-7; the D is unclear. The V and J ends lost 3 bases and 2 bases respectively, with 8 bases between them. Germline V gene sequence: CDR1 LNHDA, CDR2 SQIVND (reference sequence). The CDR3 is made up of 13 amino acids.

The chain combines TRBV7-2 with TRBJ2-5; D gene ambiguous. Between the trimmed V and J ends, which lost 1 base and 5 bases, there was a span of 8 bases. Germline lookup yields CDR1 SGHTA and CDR2 FQGNSA. The CDR3 covers 13 residues. Here the CDR3 DNA reads TGTGCCAGCAGCTTAGGTCTGTTTGAGACCCAGTACTTC. Translation gives CASSLGLFETQYF.

The chain joins TRBV11-2 to TRBJ1-1; 7 bases agree with TRBD1. V shed 5 bases and J 6 bases; nucleotides not matched to a gene: 6. Germline V lookup: CDR1 SGHAT, CDR2 FQNNGV. This CDR3 comprises 13 residues. In DNA form, the CDR3 reads TGTGCCAGCAGCCCGGACAGGTCCCCTGAAGCTTTCTTT. Its translation is CASSPDRSPEAFF.

This chain links TRBV28 with TRBJ1-6, with 7 bases matching TRBD1. V gave up 5 bases and J gave up 5 bases; unmatched junction bases: 9. The CDR3 covers 16 residues. Looked up from germline, CDR1 is MDHEN and CDR2 is SYDVKM. The CDR3 protein is CASSPSTGRDNSPLHF. CDR3 nucleotide sequence: TGTGCCAGCAGTCCTTCGACAGGGAGGGATAATTCACCCCTCCACTTT.